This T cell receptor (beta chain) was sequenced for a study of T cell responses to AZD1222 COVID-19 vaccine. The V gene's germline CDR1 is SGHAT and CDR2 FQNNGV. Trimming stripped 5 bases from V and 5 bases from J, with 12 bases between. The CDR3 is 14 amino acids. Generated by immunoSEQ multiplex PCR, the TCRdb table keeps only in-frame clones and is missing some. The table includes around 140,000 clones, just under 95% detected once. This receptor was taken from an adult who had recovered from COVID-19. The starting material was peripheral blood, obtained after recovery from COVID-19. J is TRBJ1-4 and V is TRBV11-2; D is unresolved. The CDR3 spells CASSRHGNNEKLFF. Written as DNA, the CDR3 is TGTGCCAGCAGCCGACATGGGAACAATGAAAAACTGTTTTTT.